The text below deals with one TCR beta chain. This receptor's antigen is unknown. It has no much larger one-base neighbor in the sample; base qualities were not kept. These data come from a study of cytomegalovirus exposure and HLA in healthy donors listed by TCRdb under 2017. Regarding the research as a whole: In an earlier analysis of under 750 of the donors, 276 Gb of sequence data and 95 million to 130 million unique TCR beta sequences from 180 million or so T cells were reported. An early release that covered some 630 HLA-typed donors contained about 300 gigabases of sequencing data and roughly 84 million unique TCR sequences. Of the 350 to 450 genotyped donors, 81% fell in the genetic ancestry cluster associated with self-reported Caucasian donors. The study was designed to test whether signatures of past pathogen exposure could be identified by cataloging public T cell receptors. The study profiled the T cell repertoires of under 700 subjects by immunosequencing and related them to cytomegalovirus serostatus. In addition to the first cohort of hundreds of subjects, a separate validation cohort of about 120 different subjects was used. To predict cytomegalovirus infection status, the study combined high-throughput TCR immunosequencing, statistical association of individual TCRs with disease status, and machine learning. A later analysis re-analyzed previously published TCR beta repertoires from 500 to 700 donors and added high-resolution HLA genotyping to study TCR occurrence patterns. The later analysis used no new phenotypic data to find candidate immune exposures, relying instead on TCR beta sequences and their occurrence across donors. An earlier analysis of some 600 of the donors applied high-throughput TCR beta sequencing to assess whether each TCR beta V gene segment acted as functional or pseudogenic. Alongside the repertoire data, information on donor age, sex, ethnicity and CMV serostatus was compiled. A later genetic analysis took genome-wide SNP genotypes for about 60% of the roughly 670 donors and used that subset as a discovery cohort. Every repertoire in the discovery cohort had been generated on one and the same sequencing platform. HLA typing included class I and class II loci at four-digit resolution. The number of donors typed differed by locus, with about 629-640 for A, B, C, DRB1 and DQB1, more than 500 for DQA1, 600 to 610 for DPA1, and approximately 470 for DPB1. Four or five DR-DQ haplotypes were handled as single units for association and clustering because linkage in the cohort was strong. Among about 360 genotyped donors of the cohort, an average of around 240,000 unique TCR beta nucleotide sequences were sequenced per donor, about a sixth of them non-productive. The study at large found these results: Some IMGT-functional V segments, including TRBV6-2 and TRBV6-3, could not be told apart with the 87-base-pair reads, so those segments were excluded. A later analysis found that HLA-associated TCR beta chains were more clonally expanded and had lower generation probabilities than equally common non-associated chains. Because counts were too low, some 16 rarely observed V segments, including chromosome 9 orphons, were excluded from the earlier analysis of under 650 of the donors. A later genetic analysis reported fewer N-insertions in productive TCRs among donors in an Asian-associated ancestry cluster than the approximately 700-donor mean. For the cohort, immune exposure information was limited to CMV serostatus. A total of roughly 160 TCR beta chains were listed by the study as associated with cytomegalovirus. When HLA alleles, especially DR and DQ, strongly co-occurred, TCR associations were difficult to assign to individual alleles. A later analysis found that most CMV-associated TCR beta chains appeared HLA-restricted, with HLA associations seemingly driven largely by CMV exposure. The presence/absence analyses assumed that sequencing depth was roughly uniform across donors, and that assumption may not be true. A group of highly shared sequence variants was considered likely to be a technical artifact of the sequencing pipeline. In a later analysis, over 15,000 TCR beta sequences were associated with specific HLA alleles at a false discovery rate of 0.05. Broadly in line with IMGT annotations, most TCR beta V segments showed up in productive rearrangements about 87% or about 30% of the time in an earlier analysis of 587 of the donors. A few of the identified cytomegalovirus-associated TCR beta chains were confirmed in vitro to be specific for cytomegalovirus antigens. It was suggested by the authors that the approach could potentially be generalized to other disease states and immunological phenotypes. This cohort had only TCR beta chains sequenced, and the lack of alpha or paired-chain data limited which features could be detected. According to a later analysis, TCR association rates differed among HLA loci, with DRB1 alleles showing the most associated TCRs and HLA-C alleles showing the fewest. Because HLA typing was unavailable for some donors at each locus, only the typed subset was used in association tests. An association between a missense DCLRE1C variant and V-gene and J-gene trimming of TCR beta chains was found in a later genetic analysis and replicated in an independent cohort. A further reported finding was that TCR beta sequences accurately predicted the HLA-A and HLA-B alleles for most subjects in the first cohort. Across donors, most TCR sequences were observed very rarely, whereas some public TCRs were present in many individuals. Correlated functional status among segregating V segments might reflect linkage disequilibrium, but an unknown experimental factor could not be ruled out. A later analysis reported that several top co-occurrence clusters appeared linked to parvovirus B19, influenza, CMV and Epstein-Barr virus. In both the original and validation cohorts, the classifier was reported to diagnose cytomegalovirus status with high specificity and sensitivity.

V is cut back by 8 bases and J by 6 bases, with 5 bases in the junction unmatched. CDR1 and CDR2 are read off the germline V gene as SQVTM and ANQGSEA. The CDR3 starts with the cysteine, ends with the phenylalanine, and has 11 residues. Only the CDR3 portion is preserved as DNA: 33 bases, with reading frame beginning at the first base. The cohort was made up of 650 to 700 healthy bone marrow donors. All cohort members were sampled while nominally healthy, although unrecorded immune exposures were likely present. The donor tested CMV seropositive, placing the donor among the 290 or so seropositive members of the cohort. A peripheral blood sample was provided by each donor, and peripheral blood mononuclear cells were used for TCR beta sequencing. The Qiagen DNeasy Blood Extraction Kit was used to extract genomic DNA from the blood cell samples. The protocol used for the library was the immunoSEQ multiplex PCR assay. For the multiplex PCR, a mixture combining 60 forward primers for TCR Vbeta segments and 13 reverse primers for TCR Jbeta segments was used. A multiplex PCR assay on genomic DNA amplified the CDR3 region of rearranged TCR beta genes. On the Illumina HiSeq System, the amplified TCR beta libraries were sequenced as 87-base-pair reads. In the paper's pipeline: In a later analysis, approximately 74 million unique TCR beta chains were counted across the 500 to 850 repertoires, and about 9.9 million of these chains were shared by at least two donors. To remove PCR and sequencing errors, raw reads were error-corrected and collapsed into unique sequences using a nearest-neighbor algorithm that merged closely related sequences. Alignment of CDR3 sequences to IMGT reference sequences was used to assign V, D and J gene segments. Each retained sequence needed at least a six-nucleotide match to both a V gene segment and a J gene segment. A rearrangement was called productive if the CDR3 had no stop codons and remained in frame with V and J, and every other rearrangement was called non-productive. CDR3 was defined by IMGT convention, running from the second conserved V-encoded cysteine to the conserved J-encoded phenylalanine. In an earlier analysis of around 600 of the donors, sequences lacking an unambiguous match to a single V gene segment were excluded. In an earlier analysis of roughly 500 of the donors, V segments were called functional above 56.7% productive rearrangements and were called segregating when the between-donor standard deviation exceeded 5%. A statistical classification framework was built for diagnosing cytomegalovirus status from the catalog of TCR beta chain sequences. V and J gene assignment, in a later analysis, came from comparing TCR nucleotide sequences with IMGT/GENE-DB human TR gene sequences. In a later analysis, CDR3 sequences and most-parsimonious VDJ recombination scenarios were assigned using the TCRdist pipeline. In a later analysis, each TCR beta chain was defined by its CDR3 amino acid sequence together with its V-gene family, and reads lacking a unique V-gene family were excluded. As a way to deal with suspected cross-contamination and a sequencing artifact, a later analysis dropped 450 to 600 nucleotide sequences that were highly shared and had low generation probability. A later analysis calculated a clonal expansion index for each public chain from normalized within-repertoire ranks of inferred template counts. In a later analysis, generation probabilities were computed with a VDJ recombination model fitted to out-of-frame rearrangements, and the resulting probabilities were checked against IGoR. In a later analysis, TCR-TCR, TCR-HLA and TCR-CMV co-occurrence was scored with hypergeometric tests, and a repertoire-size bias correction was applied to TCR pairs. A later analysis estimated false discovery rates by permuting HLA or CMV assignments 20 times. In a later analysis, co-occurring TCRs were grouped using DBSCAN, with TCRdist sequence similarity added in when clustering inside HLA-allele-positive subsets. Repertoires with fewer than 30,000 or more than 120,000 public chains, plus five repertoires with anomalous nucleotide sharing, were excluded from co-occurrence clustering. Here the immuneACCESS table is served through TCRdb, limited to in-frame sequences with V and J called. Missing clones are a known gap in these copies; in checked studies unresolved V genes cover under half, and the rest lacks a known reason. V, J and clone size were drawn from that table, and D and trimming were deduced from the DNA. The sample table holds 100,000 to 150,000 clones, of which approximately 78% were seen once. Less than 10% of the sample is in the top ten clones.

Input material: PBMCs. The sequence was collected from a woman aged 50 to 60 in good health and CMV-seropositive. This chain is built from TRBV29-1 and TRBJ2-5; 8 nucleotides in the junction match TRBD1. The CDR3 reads CSLRGHKTQYF. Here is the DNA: TGCAGCCTCAGGGGGCATAAGACCCAGTACTTC.